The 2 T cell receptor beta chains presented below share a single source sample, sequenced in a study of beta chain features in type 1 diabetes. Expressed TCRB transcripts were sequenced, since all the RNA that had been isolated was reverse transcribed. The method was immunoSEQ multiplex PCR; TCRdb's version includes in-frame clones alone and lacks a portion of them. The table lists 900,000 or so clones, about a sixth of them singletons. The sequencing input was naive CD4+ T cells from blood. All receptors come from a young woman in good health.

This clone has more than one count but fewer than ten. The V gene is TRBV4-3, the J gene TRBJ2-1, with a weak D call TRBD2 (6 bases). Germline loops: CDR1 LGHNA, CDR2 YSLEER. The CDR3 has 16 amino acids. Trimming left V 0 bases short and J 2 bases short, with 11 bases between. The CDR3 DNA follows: TGCGCCAGCAGCCAAGATGTAGGAGGGGCCTACAATGAGCAGTTCTTC. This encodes CASSQDVGGAYNEQFF.

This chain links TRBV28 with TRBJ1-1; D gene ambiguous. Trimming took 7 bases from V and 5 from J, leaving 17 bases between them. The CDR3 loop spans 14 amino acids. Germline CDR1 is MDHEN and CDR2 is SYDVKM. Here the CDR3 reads CASTTAGWSTEAFF. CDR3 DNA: TGTGCCAGCACCACCGCCGGCTGGAGTACTGAAGCTTTCTTT.